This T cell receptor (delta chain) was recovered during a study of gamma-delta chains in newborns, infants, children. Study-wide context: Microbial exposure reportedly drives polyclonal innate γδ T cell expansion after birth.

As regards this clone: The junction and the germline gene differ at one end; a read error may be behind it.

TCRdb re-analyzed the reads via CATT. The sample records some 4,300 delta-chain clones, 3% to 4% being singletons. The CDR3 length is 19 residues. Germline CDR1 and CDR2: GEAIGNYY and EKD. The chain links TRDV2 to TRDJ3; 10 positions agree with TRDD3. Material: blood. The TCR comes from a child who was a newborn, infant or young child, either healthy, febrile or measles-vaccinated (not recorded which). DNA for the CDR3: TGTGCCTGTGACACCGGGGGATACGCGAGCTCCTGGGGCACCCGACAGATGTTTTTC. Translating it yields CACDTGGYASSWGTRQMFF.